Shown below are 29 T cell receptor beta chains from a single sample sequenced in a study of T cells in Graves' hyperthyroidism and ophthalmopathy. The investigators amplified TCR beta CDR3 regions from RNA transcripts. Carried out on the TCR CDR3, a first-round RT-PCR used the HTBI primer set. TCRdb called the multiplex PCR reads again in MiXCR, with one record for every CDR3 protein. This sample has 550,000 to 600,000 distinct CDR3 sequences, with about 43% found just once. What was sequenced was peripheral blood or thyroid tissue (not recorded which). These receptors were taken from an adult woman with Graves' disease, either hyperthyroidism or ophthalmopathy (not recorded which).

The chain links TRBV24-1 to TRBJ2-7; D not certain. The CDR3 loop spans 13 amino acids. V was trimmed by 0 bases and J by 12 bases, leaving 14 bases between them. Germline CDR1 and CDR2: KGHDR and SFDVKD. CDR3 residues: CATSDLTGYKRYF. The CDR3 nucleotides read TGTGCCACCAGTGATTTGACCGGCTACAAGCGGTACTTC.

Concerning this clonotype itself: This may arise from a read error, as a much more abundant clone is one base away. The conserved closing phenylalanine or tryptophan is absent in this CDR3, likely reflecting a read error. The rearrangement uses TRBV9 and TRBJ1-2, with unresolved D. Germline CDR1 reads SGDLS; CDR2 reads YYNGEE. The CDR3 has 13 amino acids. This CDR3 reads CASSQDLTRGYTS. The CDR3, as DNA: TGCGCCAGCAGCCAAGACCTAACGAGGGGCTACACCTCC.

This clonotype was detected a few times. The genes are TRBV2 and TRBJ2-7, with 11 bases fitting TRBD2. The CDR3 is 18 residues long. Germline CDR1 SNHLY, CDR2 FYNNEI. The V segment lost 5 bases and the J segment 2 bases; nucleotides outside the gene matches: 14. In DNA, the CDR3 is TGTGCCAGCAGTTTGAGTGGGACCGGGACTAGCGGTACCTACGAGCAGTACTTC. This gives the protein CASSLSGTGTSGTYEQYF. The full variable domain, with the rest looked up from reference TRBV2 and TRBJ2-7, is EPEVTQTPSHQVTQMGQEVILRCVPISNHLYFYWYRQILGQKVEFLVSFYNNEISEKSEIFDDQFSVERPDGSNFTLKIRSTKLEDSAMYFCASSLSGTGTSGTYEQYFGPGTRLTVT.

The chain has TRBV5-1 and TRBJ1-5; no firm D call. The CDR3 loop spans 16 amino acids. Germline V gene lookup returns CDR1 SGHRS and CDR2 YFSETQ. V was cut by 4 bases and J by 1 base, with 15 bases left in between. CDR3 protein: CASSPLALRSNQPQHF. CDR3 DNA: TGCGCCAGCAGCCCCCTCGCCCTGAGGAGCAATCAGCCCCAGCATTTT.

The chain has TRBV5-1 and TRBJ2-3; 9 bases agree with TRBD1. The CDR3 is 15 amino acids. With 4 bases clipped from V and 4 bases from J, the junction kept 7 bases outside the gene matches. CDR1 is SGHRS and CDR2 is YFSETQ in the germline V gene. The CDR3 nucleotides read TGCGCCAGCAGCCAAGGGACAGGGCCGGCAGATACGCAGTATTTT. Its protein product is CASSQGTGPADTQYF.

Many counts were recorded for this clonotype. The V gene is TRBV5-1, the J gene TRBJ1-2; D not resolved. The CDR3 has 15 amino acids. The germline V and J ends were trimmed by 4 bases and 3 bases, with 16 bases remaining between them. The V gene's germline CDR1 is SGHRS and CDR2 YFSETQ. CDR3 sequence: CASSPFPRSDYGYTF. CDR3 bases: TGCGCCAGCAGCCCCTTCCCGAGGTCGGACTATGGCTACACCTTC. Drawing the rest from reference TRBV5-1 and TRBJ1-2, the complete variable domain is KAGVTQTPRYLIKTRGQQVTLSCSPISGHRSVSWYQQTPGQGLQFLFEYFSETQRNKGNFPGRFSGRQFSNSRSEMNVSTLELGDSALYLCASSPFPRSDYGYTFGSGTRLTVV.

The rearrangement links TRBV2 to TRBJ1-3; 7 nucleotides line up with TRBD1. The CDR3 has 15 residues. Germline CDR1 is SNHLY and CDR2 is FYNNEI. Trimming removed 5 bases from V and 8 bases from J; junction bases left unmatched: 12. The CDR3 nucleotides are TGTGCCAGCAGTTCTTCCGGGACAGCCGGCTACACCATATATTTT. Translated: CASSSSGTAGYTIYF.

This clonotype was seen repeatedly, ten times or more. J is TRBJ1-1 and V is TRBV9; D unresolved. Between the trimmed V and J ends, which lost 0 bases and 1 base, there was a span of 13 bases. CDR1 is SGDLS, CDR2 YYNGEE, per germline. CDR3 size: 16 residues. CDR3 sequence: CASSVEGLSENTEAFF. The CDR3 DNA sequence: TGTGCCAGCAGCGTAGAAGGCTTATCAGAGAACACTGAAGCTTTCTTT.

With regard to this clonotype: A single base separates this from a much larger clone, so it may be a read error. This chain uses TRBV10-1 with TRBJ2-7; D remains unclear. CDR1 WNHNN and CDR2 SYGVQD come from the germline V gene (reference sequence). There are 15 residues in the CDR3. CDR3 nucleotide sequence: TGTGCCAGCAGTTTGGGCGTGGCGATCACCTACGGGCAGTACTTC. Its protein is CASSLGVAITYGQYF.

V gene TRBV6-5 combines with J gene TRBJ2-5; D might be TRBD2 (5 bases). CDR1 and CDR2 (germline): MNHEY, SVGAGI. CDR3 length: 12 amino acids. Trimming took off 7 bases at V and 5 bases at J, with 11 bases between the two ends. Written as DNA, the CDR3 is TGTGCCAGCACTAGCACTGGGGAGACCCAGTACTTC. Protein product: CASTSTGETQYF.

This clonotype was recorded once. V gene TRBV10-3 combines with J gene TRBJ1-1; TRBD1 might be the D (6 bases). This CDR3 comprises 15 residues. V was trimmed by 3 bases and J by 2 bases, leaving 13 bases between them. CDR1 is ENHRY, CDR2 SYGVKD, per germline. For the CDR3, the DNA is TGTGCCATCAGTGACTCATCCAGGGGAAACACTGAAGCTTTCTTT. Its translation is CAISDSSRGNTEAFF.

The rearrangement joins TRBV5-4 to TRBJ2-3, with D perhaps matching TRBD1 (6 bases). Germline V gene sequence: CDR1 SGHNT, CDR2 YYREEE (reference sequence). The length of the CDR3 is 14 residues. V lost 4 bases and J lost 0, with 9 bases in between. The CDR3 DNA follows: TGTGCCAGCAGCCCGGACAGTAGCACAGATACGCAGTATTTT. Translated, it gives CASSPDSSTDTQYF.

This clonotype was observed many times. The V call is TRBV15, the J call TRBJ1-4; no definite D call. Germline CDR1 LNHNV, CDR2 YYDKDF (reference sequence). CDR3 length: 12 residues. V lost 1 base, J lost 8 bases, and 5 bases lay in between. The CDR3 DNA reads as TGTGCCACCAGCAGAGCGGAGGAAAAACTGTTTTTT. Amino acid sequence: CATSRAEEKLFF. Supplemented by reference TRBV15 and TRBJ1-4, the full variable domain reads DAMVIQNPRYQVTQFGKPVTLSCSQTLNHNVMYWYQQKSSQAPKLLFHYYDKDFNNEADTPDNFQSRRPNTSFCFLDIRSPGLGDTAMYLCATSRAEEKLFFGSGTQLSVL.

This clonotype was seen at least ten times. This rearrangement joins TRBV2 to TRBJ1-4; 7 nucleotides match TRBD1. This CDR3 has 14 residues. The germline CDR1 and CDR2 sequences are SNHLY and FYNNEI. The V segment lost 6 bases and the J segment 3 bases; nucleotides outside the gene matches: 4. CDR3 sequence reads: CASRDRVSNEKLFF. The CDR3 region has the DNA TGTGCCAGCAGAGACAGGGTTTCTAATGAAAAACTGTTTTTT.

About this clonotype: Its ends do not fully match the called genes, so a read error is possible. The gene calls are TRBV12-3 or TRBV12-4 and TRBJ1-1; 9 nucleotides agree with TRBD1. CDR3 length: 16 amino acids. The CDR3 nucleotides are TGTGCCAGCAGTTTAGCGCCGGGACAGGGAAACACTGAACCTTTCTTT. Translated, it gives CASSLAPGQGNTEPFF.

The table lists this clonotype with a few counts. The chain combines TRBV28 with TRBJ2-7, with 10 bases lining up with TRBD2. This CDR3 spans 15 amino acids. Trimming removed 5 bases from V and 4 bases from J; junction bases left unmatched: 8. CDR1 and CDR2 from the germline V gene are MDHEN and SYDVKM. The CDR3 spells CASSPPLAGRYEQYF. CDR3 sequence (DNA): TGTGCCAGCAGTCCCCCACTAGCGGGAAGGTACGAGCAGTACTTC.

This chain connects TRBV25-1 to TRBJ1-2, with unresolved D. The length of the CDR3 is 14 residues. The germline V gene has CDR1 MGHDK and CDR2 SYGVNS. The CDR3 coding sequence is TGTGCTAGAGACCCGTGGGGATTTTCGTATGGCTACACCTTC. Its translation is CARDPWGFSYGYTF.

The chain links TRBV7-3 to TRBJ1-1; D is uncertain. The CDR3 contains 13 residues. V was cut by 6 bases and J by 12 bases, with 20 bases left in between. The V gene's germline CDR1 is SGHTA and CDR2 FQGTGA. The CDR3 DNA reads TGTGCCAGCAGTGACTCGACGGCCGGAAGATCTTTCTTT. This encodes CASSDSTAGRSFF.

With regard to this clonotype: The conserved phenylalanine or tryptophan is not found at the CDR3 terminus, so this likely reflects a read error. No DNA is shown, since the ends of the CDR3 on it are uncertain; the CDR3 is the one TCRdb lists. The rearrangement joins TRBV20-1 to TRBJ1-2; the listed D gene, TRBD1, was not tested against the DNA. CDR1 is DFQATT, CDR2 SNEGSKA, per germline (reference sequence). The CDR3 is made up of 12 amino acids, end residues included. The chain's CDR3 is CSARGQGTGVSY.

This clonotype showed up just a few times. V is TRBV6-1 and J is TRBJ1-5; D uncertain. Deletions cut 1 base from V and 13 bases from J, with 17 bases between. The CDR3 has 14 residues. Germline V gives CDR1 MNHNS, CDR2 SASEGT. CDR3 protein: CASSEVGGRNNQHF. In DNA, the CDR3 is TGTGCCAGCAGTGAAGTGGGAGGGCGAAACAATCAGCATTTT.

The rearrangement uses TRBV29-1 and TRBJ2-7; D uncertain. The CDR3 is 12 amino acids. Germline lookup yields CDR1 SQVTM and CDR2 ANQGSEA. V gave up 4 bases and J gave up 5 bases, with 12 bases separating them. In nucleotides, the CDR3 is TGCAGCGTTGGTCCAGGCTCTCACGAGCAGTACTTC. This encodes CSVGPGSHEQYF.

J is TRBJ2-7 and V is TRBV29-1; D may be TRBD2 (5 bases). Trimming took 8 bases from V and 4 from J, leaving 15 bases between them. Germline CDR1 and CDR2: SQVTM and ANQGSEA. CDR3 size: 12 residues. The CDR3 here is CSSPKRRYEQYF. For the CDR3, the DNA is TGCAGCAGCCCGAAGCGGAGATACGAGCAGTACTTC.

The CDR3 region is CATSREQGSSGANVLTF. The CDR3 nucleotides are TGTGCCACCAGCAGAGAACAGGGGAGTTCTGGGGCCAACGTCCTGACTTTC. The rearrangement uses TRBV15 and TRBJ2-6, with 7 positions matching TRBD1. Germline CDR1 LNHNV, CDR2 YYDKDF (reference sequence). CDR3 length: 17 residues. The V and J ends lost 0 bases and 1 base, in that order; junction bases with no gene match: 3. Variable domain in full (rest from reference TRBV15 and TRBJ2-6): DAMVIQNPRYQVTQFGKPVTLSCSQTLNHNVMYWYQQKSSQAPKLLFHYYDKDFNNEADTPDNFQSRRPNTSFCFLDIRSPGLGDTAMYLCATSREQGSSGANVLTFGAGSRLTVL.

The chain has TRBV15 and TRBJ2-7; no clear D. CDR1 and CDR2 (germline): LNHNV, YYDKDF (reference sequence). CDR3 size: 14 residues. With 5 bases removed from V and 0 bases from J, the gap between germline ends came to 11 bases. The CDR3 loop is CATSRRGDSYEQYF. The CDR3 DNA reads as TGTGCCACCAGCCGTCGAGGAGACTCCTACGAGCAGTACTTC.

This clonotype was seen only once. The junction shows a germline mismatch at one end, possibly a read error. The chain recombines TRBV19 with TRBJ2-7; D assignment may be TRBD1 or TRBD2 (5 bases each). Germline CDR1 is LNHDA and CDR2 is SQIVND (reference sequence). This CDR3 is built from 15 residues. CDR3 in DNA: TGTGCCAGTAGTCCCGATAACTCCAGGGCCAGGGAGCTGTACTTC. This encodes CASSPDNSRARELYF. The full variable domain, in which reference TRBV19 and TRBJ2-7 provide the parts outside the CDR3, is DGGITQSPKYLFRKEGQNVTLSCEQNLNHDAMYWYRQDPGQGLRLIYYSQIVNDFQKGDIAEGYSVSREKKESFPLTVTSAQKNPTAFYLCASSPDNSRARELYFGPGTRLTVT.

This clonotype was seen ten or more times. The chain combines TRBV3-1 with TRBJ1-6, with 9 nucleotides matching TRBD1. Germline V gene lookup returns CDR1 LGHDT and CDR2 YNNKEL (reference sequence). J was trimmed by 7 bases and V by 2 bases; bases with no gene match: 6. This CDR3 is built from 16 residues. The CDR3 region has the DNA TGTGCCAGCAGCCAACAACAGGGGGCTTGGAATTCACCCCTCCACTTT. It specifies CASSQQQGAWNSPLHF. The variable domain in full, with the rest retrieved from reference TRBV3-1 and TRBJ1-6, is DTAVSQTPKYLVTQMGNDKSIKCEQNLGHDTMYWYKQDSKKFLKIMFSYNNKELIINETVPNRFSPKSPDKAHLNLHINSLELGDSAVYFCASSQQQGAWNSPLHFGNGTRLTVT.

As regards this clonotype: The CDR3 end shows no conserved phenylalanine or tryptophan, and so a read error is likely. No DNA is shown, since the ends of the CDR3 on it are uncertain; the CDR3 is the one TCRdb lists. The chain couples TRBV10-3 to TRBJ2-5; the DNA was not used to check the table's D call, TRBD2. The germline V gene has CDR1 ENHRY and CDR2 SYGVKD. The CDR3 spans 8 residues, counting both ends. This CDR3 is CAISESAG.

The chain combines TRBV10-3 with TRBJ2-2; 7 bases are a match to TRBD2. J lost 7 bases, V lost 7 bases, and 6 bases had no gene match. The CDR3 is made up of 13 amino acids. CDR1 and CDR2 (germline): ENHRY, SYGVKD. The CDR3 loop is CAIMPRGDGELFF. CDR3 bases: TGTGCCATCATGCCTCGGGGGGACGGGGAGCTGTTTTTT.

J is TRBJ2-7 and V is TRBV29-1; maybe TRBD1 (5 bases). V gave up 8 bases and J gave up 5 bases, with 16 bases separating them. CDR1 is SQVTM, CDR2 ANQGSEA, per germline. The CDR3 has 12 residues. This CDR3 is CSLWGRDDEQYF. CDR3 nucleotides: TGCAGCTTGTGGGGCAGGGATGACGAGCAGTACTTC.